Presented here are 11 T cell receptor beta chains from one specimen sequenced in a study of T-cell reconstitution after alpha-beta-depleted transplantation in children. TCRbeta library construction was performed incorporating unique molecular identifiers. TCRdb ran MiXCR on the PCR reads and lists one entry per CDR3 protein. The sample yields around 700,000 distinct CDR3 sequences, around 14% seen once. Sequenced material: PBMCs, taken before TCRalphabeta/CD19-depleted stem cell transplant. These receptors were obtained from a girl aged 2 to 9 with congenital amegakaryocytic thrombocytopenia, due to receive a stem cell transplant.

This rearrangement joins TRBV28 to TRBJ2-1, with 7 bases that match TRBD2. V dropped 6 bases and J dropped 4; count of bases not matched to a gene: 9. CDR3 size: 15 residues. Germline V lookup: CDR1 MDHEN, CDR2 SYDVKM. In nucleotides, the CDR3 is TGTGCCAGCAGCACCCTACGCGGGAGATACAATGAGCAGTTCTTC. Translation: CASSTLRGRYNEQFF.

In its sample, this clonotype was seen many times. The rearrangement uses TRBV29-1 and TRBJ2-6; perhaps TRBD2 as D (5 bases). The CDR3 extends over 13 amino acids. Germline CDR1 SQVTM, CDR2 ANQGSEA. Trimming shortened V by 5 bases and J by 4 bases, and 9 bases separated the two germline ends. The CDR3 region is CSVSSSGANVLTF. In nucleotides, the CDR3 is TGCAGCGTTTCTAGCTCAGGGGCCAACGTCCTGACTTTC.

V usage is TRBV28 and J usage is TRBJ2-5; 8 positions agree with TRBD1. The CDR3 has 14 residues. Germline assignment: CDR1 MDHEN and CDR2 SYDVKM. V was pared by 3 bases and J by 3 bases, with 3 bases of the junction left unmatched. CDR3 DNA: TGTGCCAGCAGTTTGCCAGGGGGCAAAGAGACCCAGTACTTC. Residues: CASSLPGGKETQYF. Full variable domain (outside the CDR3, taken from reference TRBV28 and TRBJ2-5): DVKVTQSSRYLVKRTGEKVFLECVQDMDHENMFWYRQDPGLGLRLIYFSYDVKMKEKGDIPEGYSVSREKKERFSLILESASTNQTSMYLCASSLPGGKETQYFGPGTRLLVL.

This clonotype was counted at least ten times. The chain carries TRBV5-1 and TRBJ2-3, with D possibly being TRBD1 or TRBD2 (5 bases each). V shed 7 bases and J shed 2 bases, with 11 bases lying between them. The CDR3 consists of 13 residues. Germline CDR1 reads SGHRS; CDR2 reads YFSETQ. The chain's CDR3 is CASWTGHTDTQYF. The CDR3 DNA sequence: TGCGCCAGCTGGACTGGACACACAGATACGCAGTATTTT.

This clonotype came up many times. The gene calls are TRBV29-1 and TRBJ2-1, with 7 bases matching TRBD2. Germline V lookup: CDR1 SQVTM, CDR2 ANQGSEA. V shed 5 bases, J shed 6 bases, and the junction held 13 bases outside the gene matches. This CDR3 comprises 15 residues. DNA for the CDR3: TGCAGCGTTATTCTCGGTACGGGAGGTGGCAATGAGCAGTTCTTC. This codes for CSVILGTGGGNEQFF.

The rearrangement joins TRBV7-9 to TRBJ2-7; a possible D gene is TRBD1 (5 bases). Per germline, CDR1 SEHNR and CDR2 FQNEAQ (reference sequence). CDR3 length equals 16 residues. Trimming stripped 0 bases from V and 2 bases from J, with 14 bases between. CDR3 region: CASSLAGQGRPYEQYF. The CDR3 DNA is TGTGCCAGCAGCTTAGCGGGGCAGGGTCGGCCCTACGAGCAGTACTTC. Full variable domain (missing parts from reference TRBV7-9 and TRBJ2-7): DTGVSQNPRHKITKRGQNVTFRCDPISEHNRLYWYRQTLGQGPEFLTYFQNEAQLEKSRLLSDRFSAERPKGSFSTLEIQRTEQGDSAMYLCASSLAGQGRPYEQYFGPGTRLTVT.

This clonotype has at least ten counts. V and J are TRBV5-1 and TRBJ2-5, with D perhaps assigned TRBD1 or TRBD2 (5 bases each). CDR3 size: 18 residues. Germline CDR1 SGHRS, CDR2 YFSETQ. Between the trimmed V and J ends, which lost 2 bases and 1 base, there was a span of 21 bases. The CDR3 spells CASSFEGRQRWIQETQYF. CDR3 nucleotide sequence: TGCGCCAGCAGCTTTGAGGGACGGCAGCGGTGGATCCAAGAGACCCAGTACTTC.

V gene TRBV24-1 combines with J gene TRBJ2-2; no firm D call. The germline CDR1 and CDR2 sequences are KGHDR and SFDVKD. This CDR3 is 15 amino acids long. Trimming left V 4 bases short and J 4 bases short, with 12 bases between. The CDR3 protein is CATSDLGSVTGELFF. As DNA, the CDR3 is TGTGCCACCAGTGACCTAGGGTCTGTCACCGGGGAGCTGTTTTTT.

This clonotype was detected only a few times. The chain links TRBV5-1 to TRBJ2-3; no firm D call. The germline V gene has CDR1 SGHRS and CDR2 YFSETQ. The CDR3 sequence is 15 residues long. V shed 5 bases and J shed 2 bases, with 15 bases lying between them. The CDR3 nucleotides are TGCGCCAGCAGGTCGGACGCTAAGAACACAGATACGCAGTATTTT. Translation: CASRSDAKNTDTQYF.

This chain connects TRBV20-1 to TRBJ2-7; D perhaps matches TRBD2 (5 bases). V shed 0 bases and J shed 6 bases, with 9 bases lying between them. This CDR3 spans 12 amino acids. Germline assignment: CDR1 DFQATT and CDR2 SNEGSKA (reference sequence). Here the CDR3 DNA reads TGCAGTGCTAGAGATATAGCGCGCGAGCAGTACTTC. It specifies CSARDIAREQYF.

In its sample, this clonotype was seen many times. The chain uses TRBV12-3 or TRBV12-4 and TRBJ1-4; TRBD1 matches 9 bases. V lost 7 bases and J lost 7; bases outside the gene matches: 7. CDR3 size: 14 residues. CDR3 sequence reads: CASKLQGAGEKLFF. CDR3 bases: TGTGCCAGCAAACTACAGGGGGCGGGTGAAAAACTGTTTTTT.